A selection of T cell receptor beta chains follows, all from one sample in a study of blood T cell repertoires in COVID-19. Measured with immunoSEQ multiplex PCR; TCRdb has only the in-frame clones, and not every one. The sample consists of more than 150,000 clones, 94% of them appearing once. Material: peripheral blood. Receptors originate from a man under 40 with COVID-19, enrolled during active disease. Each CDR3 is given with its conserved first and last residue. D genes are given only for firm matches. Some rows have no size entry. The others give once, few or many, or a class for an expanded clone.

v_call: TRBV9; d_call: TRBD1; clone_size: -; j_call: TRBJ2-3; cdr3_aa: CASSLGQGTDTQYF; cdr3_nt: TGTGCCAGCAGCCTAGGACAGGGCACAGATACGCAGTATTTT
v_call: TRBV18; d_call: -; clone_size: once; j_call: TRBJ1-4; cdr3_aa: CASSPVSPNEKLFF; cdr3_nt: TGTGCCAGCTCACCAGTGTCTCCTAATGAAAAACTGTTTTTT
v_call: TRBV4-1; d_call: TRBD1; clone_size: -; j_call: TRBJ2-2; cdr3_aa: CASSQGDRANTGELFF; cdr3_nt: TGCGCCAGCAGCCAGGGGGACAGGGCGAACACCGGGGAGCTGTTTTTT
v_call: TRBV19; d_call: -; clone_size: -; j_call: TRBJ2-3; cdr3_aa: CASSVAGSTDTQYF; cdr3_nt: TGTGCCAGTAGCGTGGCAGGTAGCACAGATACGCAGTATTTT
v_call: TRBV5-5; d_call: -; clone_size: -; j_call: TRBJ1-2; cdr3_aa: CASSLGEANYGYTF; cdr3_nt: TGTGCCAGCAGCTTGGGAGAGGCCAACTATGGCTACACCTTC
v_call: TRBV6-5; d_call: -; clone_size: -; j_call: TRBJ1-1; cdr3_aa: CASHPQGYRTEAFF; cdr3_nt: TGTGCCAGCCACCCACAGGGTTACAGGACTGAAGCTTTCTTT
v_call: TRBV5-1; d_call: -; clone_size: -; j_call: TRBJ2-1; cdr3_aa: CASSLVGGLGYNEQFF; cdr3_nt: TGCGCCAGCAGCTTGGTGGGGGGATTGGGCTACAATGAGCAGTTCTTC
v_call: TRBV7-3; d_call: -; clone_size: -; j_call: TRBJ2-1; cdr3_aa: CASSLGTPNEQFF; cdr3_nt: TGTGCCAGCAGCCTAGGGACTCCTAATGAGCAGTTCTTC
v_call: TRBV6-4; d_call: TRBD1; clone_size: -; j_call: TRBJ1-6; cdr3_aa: CASSDSNTGDSPLHF; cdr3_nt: TGTGCCAGCAGTGACTCTAACACAGGGGATTCACCCCTCCACTTT
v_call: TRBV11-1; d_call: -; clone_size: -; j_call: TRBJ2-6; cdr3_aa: CASSLASSGANVLTF; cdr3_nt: TGTGCCAGCAGCTTAGCCAGCTCTGGGGCCAACGTCCTGACTTTC
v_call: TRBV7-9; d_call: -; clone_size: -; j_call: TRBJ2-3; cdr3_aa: CASSFGSTDTQYF; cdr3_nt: TGTGCCAGCAGCTTCGGTAGCACAGATACGCAGTATTTT
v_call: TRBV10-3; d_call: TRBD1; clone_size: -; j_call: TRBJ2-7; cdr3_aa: CAISFRDRGGANEQYF; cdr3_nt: TGTGCCATCAGTTTCCGGGACAGGGGTGGTGCGAACGAGCAGTACTTC
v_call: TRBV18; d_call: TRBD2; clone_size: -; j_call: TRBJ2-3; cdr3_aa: CASSPSSGGPSTDTQYF; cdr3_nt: TGTGCCAGCTCACCATCTAGCGGGGGACCCAGCACAGATACGCAGTATTTT
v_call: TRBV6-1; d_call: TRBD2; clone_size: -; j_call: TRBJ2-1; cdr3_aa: CASSDTRAGGSYNEQFF; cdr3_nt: TGTGCCAGCAGTGATACGAGGGCGGGGGGATCCTACAATGAGCAGTTCTTC
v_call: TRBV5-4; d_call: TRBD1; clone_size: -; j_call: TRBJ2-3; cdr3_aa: CASSPSGTGVADTQYF; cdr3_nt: TGTGCCAGCAGCCCTTCCGGGACAGGGGTAGCAGATACGCAGTATTTT
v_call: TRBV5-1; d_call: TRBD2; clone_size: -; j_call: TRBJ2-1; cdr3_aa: CASRLLSGGGFNEQFF; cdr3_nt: TGCGCCAGCAGACTCCTCAGCGGGGGAGGGTTCAATGAGCAGTTCTTC
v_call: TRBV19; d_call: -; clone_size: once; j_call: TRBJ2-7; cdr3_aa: CASSMGLGQTYEQYF; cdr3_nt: TGTGCCAGTAGTATGGGGTTGGGACAAACCTACGAGCAGTACTTC
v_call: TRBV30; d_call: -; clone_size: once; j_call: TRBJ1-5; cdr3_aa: CAWSPRGNQPQHF; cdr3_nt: TGTGCCTGGAGTCCTCGGGGTAATCAGCCCCAGCATTTT
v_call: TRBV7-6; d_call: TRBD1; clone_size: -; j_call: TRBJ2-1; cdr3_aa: CASSQTGTGAYEQFF; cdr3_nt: TGTGCCAGCAGCCAAACCGGGACAGGGGCTTATGAGCAGTTCTTC
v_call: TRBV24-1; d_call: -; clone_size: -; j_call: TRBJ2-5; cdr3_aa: CATSDSGQPETQYF; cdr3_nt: TGTGCCACCAGTGATTCAGGACAGCCAGAGACCCAGTACTTC
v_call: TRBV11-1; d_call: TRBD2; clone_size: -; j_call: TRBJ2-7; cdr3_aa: CASRLAGGLHEQYF; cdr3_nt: TGTGCCAGCAGACTAGCGGGGGGGCTCCACGAGCAGTACTTC
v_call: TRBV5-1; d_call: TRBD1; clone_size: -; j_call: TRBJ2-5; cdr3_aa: CASSHYGRDRGIQETQYF; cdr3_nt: TGCGCCAGCAGCCACTACGGCCGGGACAGGGGAATCCAAGAGACCCAGTACTTC